What follows describes a single T cell receptor beta chain. Antigen: not known. The entry originates in a study of T cells in localized non-small cell lung cancer. The study, taken as a whole, reports: Heterogeneity remains possible because sequencing was limited to only one tumor region. In uninvolved adjacent lung, T cell clonality reached its highest value, exceeding tumor.

The CDR3 is 16 amino acids. V dropped 2 bases and J dropped 0; count of bases not matched to a gene: 3. CDR1 MNHEY and CDR2 SMNVEV come from the germline V gene (reference sequence). Clones were read by immunoSEQ multiplex PCR, and TCRdb kept only the in-frame ones, dropping some. The sample records around 23,000 clones, nearly 90% being singletons. The source of this sequence is a male donor older than 55 with stage II lung adenocarcinoma. The V and J genes are TRBV27 and TRBJ2-7; TRBD2 agrees at 11 bases. The sequences come from peripheral blood mononuclear cells, collected before any cancer treatment. CDR3 in amino acids: CASSLIGTSGSYEQYF. The CDR3 nucleotides are TGTGCCAGCAGTTTAATAGGGACTAGCGGCTCCTACGAGCAGTACTTC.